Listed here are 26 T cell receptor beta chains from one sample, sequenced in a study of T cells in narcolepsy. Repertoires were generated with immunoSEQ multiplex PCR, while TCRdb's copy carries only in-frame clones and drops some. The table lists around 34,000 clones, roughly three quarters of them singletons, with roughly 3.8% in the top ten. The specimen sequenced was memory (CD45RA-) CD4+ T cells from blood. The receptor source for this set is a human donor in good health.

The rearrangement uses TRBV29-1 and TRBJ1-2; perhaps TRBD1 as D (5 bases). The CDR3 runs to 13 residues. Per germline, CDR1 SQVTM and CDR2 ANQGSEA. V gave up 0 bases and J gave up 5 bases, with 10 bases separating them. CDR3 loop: CSVEDRDFYGYTF. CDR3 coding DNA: TGCAGCGTTGAAGATCGGGACTTTTATGGCTACACCTTC.

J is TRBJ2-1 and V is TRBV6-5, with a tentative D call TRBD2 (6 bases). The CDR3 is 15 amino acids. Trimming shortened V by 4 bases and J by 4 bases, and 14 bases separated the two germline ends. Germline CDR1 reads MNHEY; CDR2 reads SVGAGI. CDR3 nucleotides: TGTGCCAGCAGTTTAATCGCCGGGGGTTACAATGAGCAGTTCTTC. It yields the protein CASSLIAGGYNEQFF.

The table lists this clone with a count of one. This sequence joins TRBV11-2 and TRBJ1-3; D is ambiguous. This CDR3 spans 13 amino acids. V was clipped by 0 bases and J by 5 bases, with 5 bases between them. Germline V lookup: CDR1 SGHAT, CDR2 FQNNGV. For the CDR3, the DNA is TGTGCCAGCAGCTTAGATACAAGAAACACCATATATTTT. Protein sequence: CASSLDTRNTIYF.

The CDR3 coding sequence is TGTGCCAGCAGTGAAACCCGCCCCCCTTTTTTGGACCAGTACTTC. This encodes CASSETRPPFLDQYF. The chain carries TRBV2 and TRBJ2-5; D is unresolved. Germline lookup yields CDR1 SNHLY and CDR2 FYNNEI. V lost 2 bases and J lost 10, with 20 bases in between. The CDR3 loop spans 15 amino acids.

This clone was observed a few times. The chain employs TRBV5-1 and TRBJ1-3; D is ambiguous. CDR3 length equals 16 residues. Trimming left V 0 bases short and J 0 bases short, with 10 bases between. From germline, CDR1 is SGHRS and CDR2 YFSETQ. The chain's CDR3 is CASSLVATGSGNTIYF. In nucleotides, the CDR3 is TGCGCCAGCAGCTTGGTAGCTACTGGCTCTGGAAACACCATATATTTT.

This chain's CDR3 is CASSPYWGGYEQYF. The CDR3 DNA sequence: TGCGCCAGCAGCCCTTATTGGGGGGGTTACGAGCAGTACTTC. V and J are TRBV5-1 and TRBJ2-7, with TRBD2 identical over 7 bases. The CDR3 has 14 residues. Germline CDR1 SGHRS, CDR2 YFSETQ. The V gene end was trimmed by 4 bases and the J gene end by 4 bases; junction bases not matched to a gene: 8.

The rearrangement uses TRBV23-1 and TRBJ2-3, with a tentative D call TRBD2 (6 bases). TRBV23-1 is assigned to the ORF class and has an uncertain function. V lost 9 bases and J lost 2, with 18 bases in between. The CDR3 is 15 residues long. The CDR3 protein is CASSGRIGSTDTQYF. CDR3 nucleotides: TGCGCCAGTTCGGGGAGGATTGGGTCCACAGATACGCAGTATTTT.

CDR3 sequence reads: CASSQGFDRVNTEAFF. The CDR3 coding sequence is TGCGCCAGCAGCCAAGGGTTTGACAGGGTGAACACTGAAGCTTTCTTT. The chain recombines TRBV4-1 with TRBJ1-1; 7 nucleotides match TRBD1. This CDR3 spans 16 amino acids. V lost 1 base, J lost 0 bases, and 5 bases stayed unmatched. Germline CDR1 and CDR2: MGHRA and YSYEKL.

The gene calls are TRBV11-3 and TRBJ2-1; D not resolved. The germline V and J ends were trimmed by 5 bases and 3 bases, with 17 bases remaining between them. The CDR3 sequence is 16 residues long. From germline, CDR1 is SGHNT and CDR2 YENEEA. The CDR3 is CASSPELAVLYNEQFF. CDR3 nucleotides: TGTGCCAGCAGCCCAGAGCTTGCGGTGCTCTACAATGAGCAGTTCTTC.

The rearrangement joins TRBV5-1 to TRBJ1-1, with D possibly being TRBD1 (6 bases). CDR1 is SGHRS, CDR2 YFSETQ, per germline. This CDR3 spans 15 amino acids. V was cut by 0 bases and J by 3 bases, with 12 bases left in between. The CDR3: CASSLAQGLDTEAFF. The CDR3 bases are TGCGCCAGCAGCTTGGCCCAGGGGCTGGACACTGAAGCTTTCTTT.

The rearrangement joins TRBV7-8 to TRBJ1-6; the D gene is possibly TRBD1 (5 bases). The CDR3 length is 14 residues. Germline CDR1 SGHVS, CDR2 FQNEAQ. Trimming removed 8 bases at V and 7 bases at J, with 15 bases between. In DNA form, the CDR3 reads TGTGCCAGCCGCCTGGGGCATCTAAATTCACCCCTCCACTTT. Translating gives CASRLGHLNSPLHF.

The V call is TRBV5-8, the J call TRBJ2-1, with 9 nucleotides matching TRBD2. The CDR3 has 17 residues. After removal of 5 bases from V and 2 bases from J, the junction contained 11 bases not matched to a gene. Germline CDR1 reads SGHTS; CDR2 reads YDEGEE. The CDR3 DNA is TGTGCCAGCAGTTTAGCGGGAGTCCTCCCCACCTACAATGAGCAGTTCTTC. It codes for CASSLAGVLPTYNEQFF. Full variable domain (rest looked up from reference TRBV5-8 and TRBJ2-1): EAGVTQSPTHLIKTRGQQATLRCSPISGHTSVYWYQQALGLGLQFLLWYDEGEERNRGNFPPRFSGRQFPNYSSELNVNALELEDSALYLCASSLAGVLPTYNEQFFGPGTRLTVL.

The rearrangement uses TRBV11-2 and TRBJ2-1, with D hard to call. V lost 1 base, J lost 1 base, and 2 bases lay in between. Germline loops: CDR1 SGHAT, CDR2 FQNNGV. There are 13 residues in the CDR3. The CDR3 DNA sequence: TGTGCCAGCAGCTTAGCATCCTACAATGAGCAGTTCTTC. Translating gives CASSLASYNEQFF.

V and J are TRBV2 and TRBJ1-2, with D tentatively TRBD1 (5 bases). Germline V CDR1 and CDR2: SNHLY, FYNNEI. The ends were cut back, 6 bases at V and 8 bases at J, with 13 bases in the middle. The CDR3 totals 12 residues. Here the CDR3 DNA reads TGTGCCAGCAGACTCAGGGTGGTAGGCTACACCTTC. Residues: CASRLRVVGYTF.

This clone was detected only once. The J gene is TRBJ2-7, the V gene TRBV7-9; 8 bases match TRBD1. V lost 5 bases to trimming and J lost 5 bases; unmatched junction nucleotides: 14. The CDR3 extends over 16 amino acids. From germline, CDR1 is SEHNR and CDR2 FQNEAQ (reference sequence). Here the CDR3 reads CASSTERQGIMNEQYF. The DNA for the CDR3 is TGTGCCAGCAGCACAGAAAGACAGGGGATTATGAACGAGCAGTACTTC.

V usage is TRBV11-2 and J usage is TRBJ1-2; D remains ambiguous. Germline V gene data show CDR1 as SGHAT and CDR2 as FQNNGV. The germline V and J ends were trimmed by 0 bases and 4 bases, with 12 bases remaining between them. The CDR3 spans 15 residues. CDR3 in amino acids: CASSLDRRGSYGYTF. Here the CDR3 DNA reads TGTGCCAGCAGCTTAGATAGGCGGGGATCCTATGGCTACACCTTC.

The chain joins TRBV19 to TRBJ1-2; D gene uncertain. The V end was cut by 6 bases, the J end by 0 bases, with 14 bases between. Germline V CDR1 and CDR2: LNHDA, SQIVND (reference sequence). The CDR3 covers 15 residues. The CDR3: CASSTEDAANYGYTF. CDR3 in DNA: TGTGCCAGTAGCACGGAGGACGCAGCTAACTATGGCTACACCTTC.

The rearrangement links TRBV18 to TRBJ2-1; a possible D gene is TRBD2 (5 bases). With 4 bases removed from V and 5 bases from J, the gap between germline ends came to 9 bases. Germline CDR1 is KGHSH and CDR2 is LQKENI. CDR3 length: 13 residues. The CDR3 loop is CASSLSADNEQFF. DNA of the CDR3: TGTGCCAGCTCACTCTCAGCGGACAATGAGCAGTTCTTC. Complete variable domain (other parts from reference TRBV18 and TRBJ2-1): NAGVMQNPRHLVRRRGQEARLRCSPMKGHSHVYWYRQLPEEGLKFMVYLQKENIIDESGMPKERFSAEFPKEGPSILRIQQVVRGDSAAYFCASSLSADNEQFFGPGTRLTVL.

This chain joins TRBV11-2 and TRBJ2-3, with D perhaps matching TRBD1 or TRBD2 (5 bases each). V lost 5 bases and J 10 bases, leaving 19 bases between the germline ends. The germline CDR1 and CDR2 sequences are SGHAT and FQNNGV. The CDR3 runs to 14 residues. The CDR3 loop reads CASSNRREGRAQYF. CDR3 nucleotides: TGTGCCAGCAGCAATCGTCGGGAAGGCAGGGCGCAGTATTTT.

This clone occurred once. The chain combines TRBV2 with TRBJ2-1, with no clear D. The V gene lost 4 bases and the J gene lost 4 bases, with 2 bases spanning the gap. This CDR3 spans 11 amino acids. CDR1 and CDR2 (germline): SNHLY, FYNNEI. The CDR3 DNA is TGTGCCAGCAGTGCTTACAATGAGCAGTTCTTC. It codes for CASSAYNEQFF.

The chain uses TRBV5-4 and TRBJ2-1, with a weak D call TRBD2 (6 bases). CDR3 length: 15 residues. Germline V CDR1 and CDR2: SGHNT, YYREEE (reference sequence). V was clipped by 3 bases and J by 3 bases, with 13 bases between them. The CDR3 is CASSSTSSGYNEQFF. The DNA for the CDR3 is TGTGCCAGCAGCTCGACTAGTTCGGGCTACAATGAGCAGTTCTTC.

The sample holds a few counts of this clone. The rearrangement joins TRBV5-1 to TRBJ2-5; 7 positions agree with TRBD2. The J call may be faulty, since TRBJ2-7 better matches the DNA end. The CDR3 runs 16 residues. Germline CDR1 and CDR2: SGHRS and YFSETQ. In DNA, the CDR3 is TGCGCCAGCAGCTGGGGAGGGACGGCGGGACCCTACGAGCAGTACTTC. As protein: CASSWGGTAGPYEQYF.

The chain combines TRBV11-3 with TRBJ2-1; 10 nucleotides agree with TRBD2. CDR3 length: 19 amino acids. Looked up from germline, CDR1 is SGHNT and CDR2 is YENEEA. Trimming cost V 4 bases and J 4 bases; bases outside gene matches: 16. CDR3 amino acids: CASSSRWAETTSGYNEQFF. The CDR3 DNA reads TGTGCCAGCAGCTCCCGCTGGGCAGAGACGACTAGCGGGTACAATGAGCAGTTCTTC.

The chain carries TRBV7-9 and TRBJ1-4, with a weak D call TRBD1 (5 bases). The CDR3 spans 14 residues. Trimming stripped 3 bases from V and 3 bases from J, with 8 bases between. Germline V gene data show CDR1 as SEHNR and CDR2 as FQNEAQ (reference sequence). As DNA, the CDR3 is TGTGCCAGCAGCTTCGGACAATCTAATGAAAAACTGTTTTTT. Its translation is CASSFGQSNEKLFF.

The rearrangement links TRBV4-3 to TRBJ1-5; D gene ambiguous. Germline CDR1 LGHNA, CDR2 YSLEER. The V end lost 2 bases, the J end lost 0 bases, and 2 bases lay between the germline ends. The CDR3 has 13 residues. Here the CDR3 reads CASSQHSNQPQHF. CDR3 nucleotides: TGCGCCAGCAGCCAACATAGCAATCAGCCCCAGCATTTT.

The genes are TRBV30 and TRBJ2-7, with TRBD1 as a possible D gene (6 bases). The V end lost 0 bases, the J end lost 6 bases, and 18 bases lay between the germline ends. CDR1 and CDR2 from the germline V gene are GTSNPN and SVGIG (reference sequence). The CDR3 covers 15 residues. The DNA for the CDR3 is TGTGCCTGGAGTGTACCCTCGACAGGAACCCCCGAGCAGTACTTC. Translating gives CAWSVPSTGTPEQYF.